Below, 10 T cell receptor beta chains from the same sample are listed, as sequenced in a study of cytomegalovirus exposure and HLA in healthy donors. The PCR contained 60 Vbeta and 13 Jbeta primers. The table came from immunoSEQ multiplex PCR; TCRdb's copy has only in-frame clones and leaves some out. The repertoire holds 150,000 to 200,000 clones, approximately 70% seen once, with 7.1% in the top ten. The sample was PBMCs. These receptors originate from a man aged 40-49 years in good health and CMV-seropositive.

With respect to this clone: The same CDR3 also results from other DNA sequences found in this sample. The rearrangement joins TRBV6-5 to TRBJ1-2, with D maybe TRBD1 (6 bases). The germline gives CDR1 MNHEY, CDR2 SVGAGI. The V gene lost 1 base and the J gene lost 6 bases, with 12 bases spanning the gap. The CDR3 is 14 residues long. CDR3 in amino acids: CASSYLAGEDGYTF. CDR3 nucleotides: TGTGCCAGCAGTTACTTGGCAGGGGAAGATGGCTACACCTTC.

This clone has just one count. The chain employs TRBV29-1 and TRBJ1-4; TRBD1 matches 7 bases. Unmatched junction bases numbered 4, after V lost 7 bases and J lost 2 bases. The CDR3 loop spans 13 amino acids. Germline loops: CDR1 SQVTM, CDR2 ANQGSEA. Here the CDR3 reads CSGKGATNEKLFF. The DNA for the CDR3 is TGCAGCGGCAAGGGGGCTACTAATGAAAAACTGTTTTTT. Variable domain in full (rest from reference TRBV29-1 and TRBJ1-4): SAVISQKPSRDICQRGTSLTIQCQVDSQVTMMFWYRQQPGQSLTLIATANQGSEATYESGFVIDKFPISRPNLTFSTLTVSNMSPEDSSIYLCSGKGATNEKLFFGSGTQLSVL.

The chain combines TRBV19 with TRBJ2-2; TRBD1 is a possible D gene (5 bases). V gave up 5 bases and J gave up 7 bases, with 8 bases separating them. The CDR3 spans 12 residues. Germline V gene data show CDR1 as LNHDA and CDR2 as SQIVND (reference sequence). The CDR3 loop is CASSHQGGELFF. The CDR3 DNA is TGTGCCAGTAGTCATCAGGGCGGGGAGCTGTTTTTT.

The J gene is TRBJ2-5, the V gene TRBV7-3; TRBD1 matches at 7 bases. TRBJ2-7 explains the end of the DNA better; the J call may be wrong. The germline V gene encodes CDR1 SGHTA and CDR2 FQGTGA. This CDR3 is built from 13 residues. The CDR3 is CASHSTGTHEQYF. CDR3 bases: TGTGCCAGCCATTCGACAGGGACCCACGAGCAGTACTTC.

CDR3 residues: CASSLQGTEAFF. The CDR3 coding sequence is TGTGCCAGCAGCCTCCAGGGTACTGAAGCTTTCTTT. The chain combines TRBV9 with TRBJ1-1, with D possibly matching TRBD1 (5 bases). This CDR3 is 12 amino acids long. V lost 4 bases, J lost 5 bases, and 9 bases lay in between. Germline-derived CDR1 and CDR2 are SGDLS and YYNGEE.

This clone is a singleton in its sample. The chain is built from TRBV27 and TRBJ2-7, with TRBD1 identical over 8 bases. The J segment lost 4 bases and the V segment lost 5 bases, leaving 10 bases of the junction unmatched. The CDR3 extends over 15 amino acids. Looked up from germline, CDR1 is MNHEY and CDR2 is SMNVEV (reference sequence). Written as DNA, the CDR3 is TGTGCCAGCAGTCCCCTGGACAGGGCGGTGTACGAGCAGTACTTC. Protein sequence: CASSPLDRAVYEQYF.

This clone has only one observation. The chain combines TRBV19 with TRBJ1-5; 8 nucleotides match TRBD1. CDR3 length: 15 amino acids. Per germline, CDR1 LNHDA and CDR2 SQIVND (reference sequence). J was trimmed by 6 bases and V by 3 bases; bases with no gene match: 7. CDR3 sequence (DNA): TGTGCCAGTAGTATTACAGGGGGATTCGTTCAGCCCCAGCATTTT. It yields the protein CASSITGGFVQPQHF. Based on the CDR3 plus reference TRBV19 and TRBJ1-5, the full variable domain is DGGITQSPKYLFRKEGQNVTLSCEQNLNHDAMYWYRQDPGQGLRLIYYSQIVNDFQKGDIAEGYSVSREKKESFPLTVTSAQKNPTAFYLCASSITGGFVQPQHFGDGTRLSIL.

This rearrangement joins TRBV5-4 to TRBJ2-2, with TRBD1 identical over 10 bases. The CDR3 runs to 17 residues. The ends lost 4 bases at V and 4 bases at J; junction bases unmatched: 10. CDR1 and CDR2 (germline): SGHNT, YYREEE (reference sequence). For the CDR3, the DNA is TGTGCCAGCAGCGCACCCGACAGGGGGCTAGGCACCGGGGAGCTGTTTTTT. Its protein is CASSAPDRGLGTGELFF.

This clone was seen a handful of times. This chain uses TRBV5-1 with TRBJ1-5; 10 bases align to TRBD1. After removal of 0 bases from V and 1 base from J, the junction contained 1 base not matched to a gene. The germline CDR1 and CDR2 sequences are SGHRS and YFSETQ. This CDR3 is built from 16 residues. The CDR3, as DNA: TGCGCCAGCAGCTTGGGGACAGGGGGAAGCAATCAGCCCCAGCATTTT. Its protein is CASSLGTGGSNQPQHF.

This clone was counted at least ten times. This chain links TRBV11-2 with TRBJ1-1, with D maybe TRBD1 (5 bases). Trimming pared 4 bases from V and 1 base from J, leaving 13 bases between. This CDR3 comprises 15 residues. Germline loops: CDR1 SGHAT, CDR2 FQNNGV. This chain's CDR3 is CASSWLAGSNTEAFF. The CDR3 coding sequence is TGTGCCAGCAGCTGGTTGGCAGGGTCGAACACTGAAGCTTTCTTT.